What follows is one T cell receptor beta chain and its context. Germline V gives CDR1 SGHTA, CDR2 FQGTGA. There are 14 residues in the CDR3. Between the trimmed V and J ends, which lost 2 bases and 4 bases, there was a span of 8 bases. Produced via immunoSEQ multiplex PCR; TCRdb's table is partial and in-frame only. The sample includes some 34,000 clones, approximately 84% of them seen just once. The sample originates from a study of OX40 agonist ivuxolimab in advanced cancers. Study in general: At 82.7% male, the cohort had a mean age of 60 years, ranging from about 23 to 80. Patients with prior anti-PD-1, anti-PD-L1 or anti-CTLA-4 therapy were eligible; roughly 41% had some.

The sample in question was CD4+ or CD8+ T cells sorted from blood, obtained in a trial of the OX40 agonist ivuxolimab. This clonotype originated in an adult with an advanced solid tumor such as melanoma, head and neck, liver or kidney cancer. The chain has TRBV7-3 and TRBJ2-2; the D call may be TRBD1 or TRBD2 (6 bases each). The CDR3 DNA reads as TGTGCCAGCAGCTTAGAGGGGGGCACCGGGGAGCTGTTTTTT. This translates into CASSLEGGTGELFF.